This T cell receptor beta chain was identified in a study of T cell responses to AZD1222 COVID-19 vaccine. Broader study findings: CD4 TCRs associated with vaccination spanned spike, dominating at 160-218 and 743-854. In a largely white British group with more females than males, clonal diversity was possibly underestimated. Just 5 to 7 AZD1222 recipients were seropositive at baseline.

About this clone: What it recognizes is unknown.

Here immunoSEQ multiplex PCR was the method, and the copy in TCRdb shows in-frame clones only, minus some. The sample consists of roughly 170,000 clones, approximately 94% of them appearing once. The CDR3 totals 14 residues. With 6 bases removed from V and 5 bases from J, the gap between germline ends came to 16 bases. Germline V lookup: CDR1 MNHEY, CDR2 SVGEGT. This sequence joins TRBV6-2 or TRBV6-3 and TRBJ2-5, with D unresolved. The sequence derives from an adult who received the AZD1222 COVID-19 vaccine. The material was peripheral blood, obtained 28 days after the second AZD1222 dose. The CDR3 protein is CASSPPLERETQYF. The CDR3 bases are TGTGCCAGCAGCCCCCCCCTAGAGAGGGAGACCCAGTACTTC.